Shown below are 21 T cell receptor delta chains from a single sample sequenced in a study of γδ T cells in repeated Plasmodium falciparum infection. TCRdb re-called the multiplex PCR reads using CATT. The repertoire has roughly 93,000 delta-chain clones, 0.8% to 1% of them found once; the top ten carry 9.5% to 10%. Flow sorting of PBMC yielded separate Vgamma9/Vdelta2+ and Vdelta2-negative gammadelta T cell populations for bulk repertoire analysis. What was sequenced was gamma-delta T cells from blood. The receptors shown here come from a pool of human donors (malaria-infected and uninfected, not separated).

This clone was counted between two and nine times. This probably arose from a read error, given a far larger clone one base away. This specimen includes other DNA sequences encoding the same CDR3. V is TRDV1 and J is TRDJ1, with 9 bases aligning to TRDD3. The J gene comes from matching the DNA to germline here; TCRdb lacks it. The CDR3 is made up of 22 amino acids. Trimming removed 0 bases from V and 0 bases from J; junction bases left unmatched: 20. Germline V gene lookup returns CDR1 TSWWSYY and CDR2 QGS. The CDR3 nucleotides are TGTGCTCTTGGGGAACTAGTCTTAGTGTTGGGGATACGCGGATTTTACACCGATAAACTCATCTTT. Its translation: CALGELVLVLGIRGFYTDKLIF.

In regard to this clone: A read error likely explains this, since a far larger clone differs by one base. This sample includes further DNA sequences coding for the same CDR3. The rearrangement joins TRDV1 to TRDJ1; the match to TRDD3 covers 11 bases. Because TCRdb records no J gene, it was assigned here through a match of the DNA to germline. Germline V gene sequence: CDR1 TSWWSYY, CDR2 QGS. This CDR3 is 18 amino acids long. CDR3 amino acids: CALGDHELGDSGNDKLIF. In DNA form, the CDR3 reads TGTGCCCTTGGGGACCACGAACTGGGGGATAGTGGAAACGATAAACTCATCTTT.

In this sample, this clone turned up many times. A single base is all that separates this from a far larger clone, so a read error is likely. In the same sample, other DNA sequences code for this CDR3. The chain recombines TRDV1 with TRDJ1; 8 positions agree with TRDD3. The J gene, missing from TCRdb, was assigned here through DNA to germline matching. The V gene's germline CDR1 is TSWWSYY and CDR2 QGS. This CDR3 has 22 amino acids. The CDR3 reads CALEAPPSHTGGRQLYTDKLIF. CDR3 sequence (DNA): TGTGCCCTTGAGGCCCCGCCGTCCCATACTGGGGGCCGACAACTGTACACCGATAAACTCATCTTT.

On this clone: A far larger clone is just one base off, so this is likely a read error. Distinct nucleotide sequences in the sample also encode this CDR3. J gene calling gave no result, while the V gene is TRDV2; the table's D call of TRDD3 was not tested on the DNA. The CDR3 runs to 18 residues. Per the germline V gene, CDR1 is GEAIGNYY and CDR2 is EKD. The CDR3 region is CACDTVGDTLRGAIRLIF. The CDR3 DNA reads as TGTGCCTGTGACACTGTTGGGGATACCCTACGCGGGGCGATAAGGCTCATCTTT.

This clone was counted only a few times. This likely stems from a read error, as it lies one base from a far larger clone. The same CDR3 also results from other DNA sequences found in this sample. This chain connects TRDV1 to TRDJ1, with 7 bases that match TRDD3. TCRdb lists no J gene, so it was determined here by aligning the DNA to germline. Looked up from germline, CDR1 is TSWWSYY and CDR2 is QGS. Germline trimming cut 3 bases from V and 2 bases from J; bases unmatched to any gene: 21. This CDR3 comprises 20 residues. CDR3 nucleotide sequence: TGTGCTCTTGGGGAGGTTATCTACGGGAGGGATACAAGATGGACCGATAAACTCATCTTT. Translation: CALGEVIYGRDTRWTDKLIF.

A few counts support this clone. The protein TCRdb gives is from a much larger clone and does not agree with this DNA's translation at residue 11, likely a read error; the protein shown here comes from the DNA. The chain employs TRDV2 and TRDJ1; 8 nucleotides match TRDD3. Because TCRdb records no J gene, it was assigned here through a match of the DNA to germline. CDR3 length equals 16 residues. J was trimmed by 4 bases and V by 3 bases; bases with no gene match: 12. Germline loops: CDR1 GEAIGNYY, CDR2 EKD. As DNA, the CDR3 is TGTGCCTGTGACTCCGTACTGGGGGGAGGAATCGATAAACTCATCTTT. Amino acid sequence: CACDSVLGGGIDKLIF.

This clone has more than one count but fewer than ten. It differs at one base from a far larger clone, so likely a read error. The V gene is TRDV1; the J gene was not called; the table names TRDD3, a call not compared with the DNA. This CDR3 region has 23 residues. Germline V gene sequence: CDR1 TSWWSYY, CDR2 QGS. CDR3 region: CALGELRDSYRFWGIPPTDKLIF. The CDR3 bases are TGTGCTCTTGGGGAACTTCGCGATTCCTACCGGTTCTGGGGGATACCTCCAACCGATAAGCTCATCTTT.

In the case of this clone: The protein TCRdb gives is from a much larger clone and does not agree with this DNA's translation at residue 11, likely a read error; the protein shown here comes from the DNA. The chain has TRDV1 and TRDJ1, with no clear D. Because TCRdb records no J gene, it was assigned here through a match of the DNA to germline. The CDR3 spans 14 residues. CDR1 TSWWSYY and CDR2 QGS come from the germline V gene. Written as DNA, the CDR3 is TGTGCTCTTGGGAGGAACATCAGGACCGATGAACTCATCTTT. Protein product: CALGRNIRTDELIF.

The table lists this clone with many counts. The amino acid sequence in TCRdb belongs to a much larger clone and departs from this DNA's translation at residue 10, likely a sequencing read error; the sequence shown is translated from the DNA. The chain carries TRDV1 and TRDJ1; 9 nucleotides agree with TRDD3. This CDR3 region has 17 residues. With V trimmed by 4 bases and J by 2 bases, 11 bases remained unmatched. The germline V gene has CDR1 TSWWSYY and CDR2 QGS. CDR3 loop: CALGVGAGGSSTDKLIF. CDR3 in DNA: TGTGCTCTTGGGGTCGGGGCTGGGGGATCCTCTACCGATAAACTCATCTTT.

This clone was counted many times. V is TRDV2 and J is TRDJ1; 8 positions agree with TRDD3. TCRdb supplies no J gene; here it was assigned by aligning the nucleotide sequence to germline. CDR3 length equals 18 residues. Looked up from germline, CDR1 is GEAIGNYY and CDR2 is EKD. J was trimmed by 8 bases and V by 9 bases; bases with no gene match: 28. In DNA form, the CDR3 reads TGTGCCCGAAAACCCTTTCCCCACGAGTGGGGGATTGTGCGGAAACTCATCTTT. It yields the protein CARKPFPHEWGIVRKLIF.

As concerns this clone: This DNA's translation differs at residue 11 from TCRdb's protein, which comes from a much larger clone; a read error is likely, and the protein shown is translated from the DNA. The CDR3 is CALGERMYTDRLIF. The DNA for the CDR3 is TGTGCTCTTGGGGAACGGATGTACACCGATAGACTCATCTTT. The chain has TRDV1 and TRDJ1; no firm D call. Here the J gene came from matching the DNA to germline, since TCRdb omits it. The CDR3 has 14 residues. Germline V gives CDR1 TSWWSYY, CDR2 QGS.

This clone has only a few counts. The TCRdb protein, from a much larger clone, departs from this DNA's translation at residue 16, likely by read error; the protein shown derives from the DNA. This CDR3 is CALGVSSFLRGYTDKPIF. The CDR3 DNA reads TGTGCTCTTGGGGTTTCTTCTTTCCTACGGGGGTACACCGATAAACCCATCTTT. This chain connects TRDV1 to TRDJ1, with 7 nucleotides matching TRDD2. The V gene's germline CDR1 is TSWWSYY and CDR2 QGS. This CDR3 is built from 18 residues.

This clone appeared a few times. The TCRdb protein, from a much larger clone, departs from this DNA's translation at residue 9, likely by read error; the protein shown derives from the DNA. This chain connects TRDV1 to TRDJ1, with D perhaps matching TRDD3 (5 bases). The J gene is not listed in TCRdb, so it was assigned here from a DNA match to germline. The ends were cut back, 1 base at V and 0 bases at J, with 12 bases in the middle. The CDR3 is made up of 16 amino acids. CDR1 is TSWWSYY and CDR2 is QGS in the germline V gene. The DNA for the CDR3 is TGTGCTCTTGGGGAACCGAGATGGATAAACACCGATAAACTCATCTTT. Amino acid sequence: CALGEPRWINTDKLIF.

This clone was recorded a few times. The amino acid sequence in TCRdb belongs to a much larger clone and departs from this DNA's translation at residue 9, likely a sequencing read error; the sequence shown is translated from the DNA. The J gene is TRDJ1, the V gene TRDV1, with D possibly being TRDD3 (6 bases). Germline CDR1 reads TSWWSYY; CDR2 reads QGS. V dropped 0 bases and J dropped 7 bases, with 42 bases sitting between them. The CDR3 covers 24 residues. The CDR3 reads CALGELGLSLNSLSLGDPSPKLIF. CDR3 nucleotide sequence: TGTGCTCTTGGGGAACTAGGATTGTCTTTGAACTCCCTTAGTCTTGGGGATCCCTCCCCTAAACTCATCTTT.

With regard to this clone: This likely stems from a read error, as it lies one base from a far larger clone. Other DNA sequences of this sample code for an identical CDR3. The chain uses TRDV1 and TRDJ1; the match to TRDD2 covers 7 bases. The J gene is absent in TCRdb and was assigned here via DNA matching to germline. V lost 3 bases to trimming and J lost 5 bases; unmatched junction nucleotides: 12. Germline V lookup: CDR1 TSWWSYY, CDR2 QGS. The CDR3 is 16 residues long. The CDR3 here is CALGDRITVPTDKLIF. The CDR3 bases are TGTGCTCTTGGGGACCGGATAACCGTTCCTACTGATAAACTCATCTTT.

Details on this clone: The protein TCRdb gives is from a much larger clone and does not agree with this DNA's translation at residue 8, likely a read error; the protein shown here comes from the DNA. The chain links TRDV2 to TRDJ1; tentatively, D is TRDD3 (5 bases). Here the J gene came from matching the DNA to germline, since TCRdb omits it. The CDR3 has 16 residues. V dropped 1 base and J dropped 0 bases, with 14 bases sitting between them. Germline loops: CDR1 GEAIGNYY, CDR2 EKD. CDR3 nucleotide sequence: TGTGCCTGTGACACGATGGGGTATACGGACACCGATAAACTCATCTTT. This encodes CACDTMGYTDTDKLIF.

This clone was observed at least ten times. The likely explanation is a read error, given a far larger clone one base away. Other DNA sequences of this sample code for an identical CDR3. V gene TRDV2 combines with J gene TRDJ2, with D possibly TRDD3 on 6 matching bases. Germline V gene lookup returns CDR1 GEAIGNYY and CDR2 EKD. Trimming pared 0 bases from V and 8 bases from J, leaving 15 bases between. This CDR3 is 15 amino acids long. CDR3 sequence reads: CACDTVGGRTAQLFF. CDR3 DNA: TGTGCCTGTGACACCGTAGGGGGACGGACGGCACAACTCTTCTTT.

CDR3 in DNA: TGTGCCTGTGCTCTCTGGGGATACGAGACCGATAAACTCATCTTT. Protein product: CACALWGYETDKLIF. The V call is TRDV2, the J call TRDJ1, with TRDD3 identical over 9 bases. TCRdb records no J gene; here it was assigned by comparing the DNA to germline. The CDR3 totals 15 residues. Germline-derived CDR1 and CDR2 are GEAIGNYY and EKD. The V and J ends lost 5 bases and 2 bases, in that order; junction bases with no gene match: 8.

There are a few counts of this clone. The protein in TCRdb stems from a much larger clone and differs at residue 7 from this DNA's translation, likely a read error; here the protein is translated from the DNA. The chain joins TRDV1 to TRDJ1; TRDD2 might be the D (5 bases). The J gene is absent in TCRdb and was assigned here via DNA matching to germline. With 3 bases removed from V and 10 bases from J, the gap between germline ends came to 27 bases. CDR1 is TSWWSYY, CDR2 QGS, per germline. This CDR3 comprises 17 residues. The CDR3 DNA sequence: TGTGCTCTTGGGGAGACTCCCTACCTCCCGCAAGAAGGTGGACTCATCTTT. Translated: CALGETPYLPQEGGLIF.

A note on this clone: A far larger clone is a single base away, which makes a read error likely. Different DNA sequences within this sample yield the same CDR3. The CDR3 DNA reads as TGTGCTCTTGGGGATTATTGGTCCCTCTTCCTACGTTCAGGGGGAACACCGTACACCGATAAGCTCATCTTT. Translating it yields CALGDYWSLFLRSGGTPYTDKLIF. The J gene was not called, though the V gene is TRDV1; TRDD3 is the table's D call and was not checked against the DNA. Germline loops: CDR1 TSWWSYY, CDR2 QGS. The CDR3 runs to 24 residues.

Of note for this clone: TCRdb's protein, taken from a much larger clone, differs from this DNA's translation at residue 14, likely owing to a read error; the protein displayed comes from the DNA. The chain uses TRDV1 and TRDJ4; TRDD3 agrees at 11 bases. Germline loops: CDR1 TSWWSYY, CDR2 QGS. V lost 2 bases to trimming and J lost 3 bases; unmatched junction nucleotides: 14. The CDR3 runs 18 residues. CDR3: CALGEKIQLGDKAGPLIF. Here the CDR3 DNA reads TGTGCTCTTGGGGAAAAGATTCAACTGGGGGATAAGGCCGGACCCCTGATCTTT.